The next 18 T cell receptor beta chains were all read from a single sample in a study of blood T cell repertoires in COVID-19. TCRdb's copy holds only in-frame clones and misses some; the assay was immunoSEQ multiplex PCR. In the table there are about 150,000 clones, around 89% of which are singletons. Sequencing was done on a sample of peripheral blood. These receptors were taken from a man in his 60s with active or convalescent COVID-19.

This clone was picked up one time. V usage is TRBV24-1 and J usage is TRBJ2-5; maybe TRBD2 (7 bases). The CDR3 has 15 residues. The germline V gene encodes CDR1 KGHDR and CDR2 SFDVKD. The V and J ends lost 0 bases and 7 bases respectively, with 14 bases between them. CDR3 DNA: TGTGCCACCAGTGATTTGAAAGGGGGGGCCGGGACCCAGTACTTC. This encodes CATSDLKGGAGTQYF.

The chain couples TRBV28 to TRBJ2-7, with TRBD1 matching over 7 bases. The CDR3 covers 12 residues. The V gene end was trimmed by 2 bases and the J gene end by 10 bases; junction bases not matched to a gene: 5. Germline values: CDR1 MDHEN, CDR2 SYDVKM. The CDR3 loop is CASSLQTGIQYF. Written as DNA, the CDR3 is TGTGCCAGCAGTTTACAGACAGGGATTCAGTACTTC.

This clone was picked up a small number of times. The CDR3 reads CASSPSGGLYF. The CDR3 nucleotides read TGTGCCAGCAGCCCGAGCGGGGGACTGTACTTC. The J gene is TRBJ2-7, the V gene TRBV7-9; TRBD2 matches at 8 bases. Losses at the gene ends were 5 bases for V and 12 bases for J; bases not matched to a gene: 6. The CDR3 extends over 11 amino acids. Germline lookup yields CDR1 SEHNR and CDR2 FQNEAQ (reference sequence).

This chain joins TRBV4-1 and TRBJ2-7; D is perhaps TRBD2 (6 bases). From germline, CDR1 is MGHRA and CDR2 YSYEKL. The CDR3 contains 17 residues. V was trimmed by 3 bases and J by 0 bases, leaving 18 bases between them. The CDR3 sequence: CASSHRISGLVSYEQYF. CDR3 DNA sequence: TGCGCCAGCAGCCACAGAATAAGCGGGCTGGTCTCCTACGAGCAGTACTTC.

V gene TRBV6-5 combines with J gene TRBJ1-2, with 9 bases matching TRBD1. The ends lost 7 bases at V and 2 bases at J; junction bases unmatched: 8. This CDR3 is built from 15 residues. Germline CDR1 and CDR2: MNHEY and SVGAGI. The CDR3 DNA reads as TGTGCCAGCACTAAAGGACAGGGGAGGAACTATGGCTACACCTTC. This translates into CASTKGQGRNYGYTF.

This clone was observed a few times. The genes are TRBV10-3 and TRBJ2-5; 12 bases agree with TRBD2. Germline V CDR1 and CDR2: ENHRY, SYGVKD. The CDR3 is made up of 17 amino acids. The J segment lost 2 bases and the V segment lost 10 bases, leaving 14 bases of the junction unmatched. The CDR3 protein is CATTEQTSGGSQETQYF. The DNA of the CDR3 is TGTGCCACTACGGAACAAACTAGCGGGGGGTCTCAAGAGACCCAGTACTTC.

The chain recombines TRBV5-1 with TRBJ1-3; possible D gene TRBD1, 5 bases. V dropped 0 bases and J dropped 2 bases, with 12 bases sitting between them. There are 16 residues in the CDR3. The V gene's germline CDR1 is SGHRS and CDR2 YFSETQ. The chain's CDR3 is CASSLEGQGAGNTIYF. The CDR3 coding sequence is TGCGCCAGCAGCTTGGAGGGGCAGGGCGCTGGAAACACCATATATTTT.

The chain combines TRBV5-4 with TRBJ2-3, with 7 nucleotides matching TRBD2. Unmatched junction bases numbered 10, after V lost 3 bases and J lost 3 bases. This CDR3 spans 16 amino acids. Germline V gives CDR1 SGHNT, CDR2 YYREEE (reference sequence). In nucleotides, the CDR3 is TGTGCCAGCAGCTCGCCTTACTTGGGAGGGACAGATACGCAGTATTTT. As protein: CASSSPYLGGTDTQYF.

The chain is built from TRBV19 and TRBJ2-1, with 12 bases fitting TRBD1. Germline trimming cut 6 bases from V and 10 bases from J; bases unmatched to any gene: 10. The germline CDR1 and CDR2 sequences are LNHDA and SQIVND (reference sequence). This CDR3 is 15 amino acids long. CDR3: CASRKGQGASSEQFF. The CDR3 DNA reads as TGTGCCAGTAGGAAGGGACAGGGGGCGAGCAGCGAGCAGTTCTTC.

The chain combines TRBV5-4 with TRBJ1-3, with 8 positions matching TRBD1. This CDR3 comprises 15 residues. After removal of 2 bases from V and 4 bases from J, the junction contained 5 bases not matched to a gene. Germline-derived CDR1 and CDR2 are SGHNT and YYREEE (reference sequence). The CDR3 loop is CASSFGQGSGNTIYF. In nucleotides, the CDR3 is TGTGCCAGCAGCTTCGGACAGGGCTCAGGAAACACCATATATTTT.

The chain employs TRBV4-2 and TRBJ1-3; possibly TRBD1 for D (6 bases). The germline CDR1 and CDR2 sequences are LGHNA and YNFKEQ. Trimming took 5 bases from V and 0 from J, leaving 11 bases between them. This CDR3 is 15 amino acids long. CDR3 in DNA: TGTGCCAGCAGCTCAACAGGGACCTCTGGAAACACCATATATTTT. Its protein product is CASSSTGTSGNTIYF.

This chain links TRBV7-8 with TRBJ1-2, with D uncertain. CDR1 and CDR2 from the germline V gene are SGHVS and FQNEAQ. This CDR3 comprises 16 residues. V was cut by 2 bases and J by 2 bases, with 15 bases left in between. The CDR3 DNA sequence: TGTGCCAGCAGCTTAAATGTAGGGAGGCAAAACTATGGCTACACCTTC. It encodes CASSLNVGRQNYGYTF.

The V gene is TRBV5-6, the J gene TRBJ2-5, with unresolved D. V was trimmed by 0 bases and J by 9 bases, leaving 15 bases between them. CDR3 length: 14 amino acids. The germline V gene has CDR1 SGHDT and CDR2 YYEEEE. The CDR3 here is CASSLGGPLLSQYF. Written as DNA, the CDR3 is TGTGCCAGCAGCTTGGGTGGCCCCCTTCTGTCCCAGTACTTC.

The gene calls are TRBV19 and TRBJ2-3; 13 bases match TRBD2. The CDR3 loop spans 16 amino acids. V gave up 4 bases and J gave up 2 bases; unmatched junction bases: 3. The germline V gene has CDR1 LNHDA and CDR2 SQIVND (reference sequence). The CDR3 region has the DNA TGTGCCAGTAGTAGACTAGCGGGGGGATCCACAGATACGCAGTATTTT. Translating gives CASSRLAGGSTDTQYF.

The chain employs TRBV4-3 and TRBJ2-3; D possibly corresponds to TRBD2 (6 bases). CDR1 is LGHNA and CDR2 is YSLEER in the germline V gene. This CDR3 region has 13 residues. Trimming took 3 bases from V and 4 from J, leaving 8 bases between them. This CDR3 reads CASSQEGADTQYF. The CDR3 nucleotides are TGCGCCAGCAGCCAGGAGGGTGCAGATACGCAGTATTTT.

The V call is TRBV5-4, the J call TRBJ1-1; the D is unclear. The CDR3 is 15 residues long. Germline-derived CDR1 and CDR2 are SGHNT and YYREEE (reference sequence). The V end was cut by 4 bases, the J end by 5 bases, with 18 bases between. The CDR3 DNA reads as TGTGCCAGCAGCCAGTCGGACCTTACGGGGACTGAAGCTTTCTTT. This sequence encodes CASSQSDLTGTEAFF. The entire variable domain, with the rest obtained from reference TRBV5-4 and TRBJ1-1, is as follows: ETGVTQSPTHLIKTRGQQVTLRCSSQSGHNTVSWYQQALGQGPQFIFQYYREEENGRGNFPPRFSGLQFPNYSSELNVNALELDDSALYLCASSQSDLTGTEAFFGQGTRLTVV.

This clone was counted once. The V gene is TRBV20-1, the J gene TRBJ2-3; D call uncertain. The CDR3 sequence is 10 residues long. CDR1 is DFQATT, CDR2 SNEGSKA, per germline (reference sequence). The V and J ends lost 5 bases and 5 bases respectively, with 5 bases between them. Here the CDR3 reads CSAPGDTQYF. The CDR3 coding sequence is TGCAGTGCTCCGGGAGATACGCAGTATTTT.

CDR3 nucleotide sequence: TGTGCCAGCAGCTTAGGAATAGCCTACAATGAGCAGTTCTTC. Protein sequence: CASSLGIAYNEQFF. The chain links TRBV7-2 to TRBJ2-1; unclear D gene. This CDR3 has 14 amino acids. CDR1 is SGHTA and CDR2 is FQGNSA in the germline V gene. Deletions cut 1 base from V and 2 bases from J, with 6 bases between. Filled out from reference TRBV7-2 and TRBJ2-1, the complete variable domain reads GAGVSQSPSNKVTEKGKDVELRCDPISGHTALYWYRQSLGQGLEFLIYFQGNSAPDKSGLPSDRFSAERTGGSVSTLTIQRTQQEDSAVYLCASSLGIAYNEQFFGPGTRLTVL.